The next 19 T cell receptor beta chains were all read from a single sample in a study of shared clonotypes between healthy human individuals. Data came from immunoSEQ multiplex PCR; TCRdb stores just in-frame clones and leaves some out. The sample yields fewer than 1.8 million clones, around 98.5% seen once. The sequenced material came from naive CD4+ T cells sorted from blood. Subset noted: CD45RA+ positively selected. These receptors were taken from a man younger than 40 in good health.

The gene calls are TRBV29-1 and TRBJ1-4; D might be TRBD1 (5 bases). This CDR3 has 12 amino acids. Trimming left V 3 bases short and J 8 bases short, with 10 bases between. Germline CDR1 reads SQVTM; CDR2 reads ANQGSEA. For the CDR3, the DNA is TGCAGCGTTGAGGTCGGGACCGAAAAACTGTTTTTT. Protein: CSVEVGTEKLFF.

CDR3 nucleotide sequence: TGTGCCAGCAGCCCGGACAGGGAGATATACACTGAAGCTTTCTTT. It is translated as CASSPDREIYTEAFF. The chain has TRBV11-2 and TRBJ1-1; 8 bases map to TRBD1. The junction had 8 bases not matched to a gene; V was cut back by 5 bases and J by 3 bases. Germline CDR1 reads SGHAT; CDR2 reads FQNNGV. This CDR3 is built from 15 residues.

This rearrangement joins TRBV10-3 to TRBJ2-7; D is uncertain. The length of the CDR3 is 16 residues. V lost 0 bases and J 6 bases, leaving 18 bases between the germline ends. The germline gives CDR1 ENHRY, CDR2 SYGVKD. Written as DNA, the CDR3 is TGTGCCATCAGTGAGTCTGGGCTGGTCAGGACGGGCGAGCAGTACTTC. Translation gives CAISESGLVRTGEQYF.

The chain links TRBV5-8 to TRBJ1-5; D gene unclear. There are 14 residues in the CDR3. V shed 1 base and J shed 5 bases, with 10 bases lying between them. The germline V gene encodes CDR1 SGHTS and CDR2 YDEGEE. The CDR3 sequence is CASSLSSGYQPQHF. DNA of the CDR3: TGTGCCAGCAGCTTGTCATCAGGCTATCAGCCCCAGCATTTT.

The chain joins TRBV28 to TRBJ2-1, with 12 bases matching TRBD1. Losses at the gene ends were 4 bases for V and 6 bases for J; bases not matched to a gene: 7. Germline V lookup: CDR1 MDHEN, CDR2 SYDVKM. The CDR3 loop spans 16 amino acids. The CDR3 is CASSSTGTGGLNEQFF. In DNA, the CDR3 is TGTGCCAGCAGTTCCACCGGGACAGGGGGCCTCAATGAGCAGTTCTTC.

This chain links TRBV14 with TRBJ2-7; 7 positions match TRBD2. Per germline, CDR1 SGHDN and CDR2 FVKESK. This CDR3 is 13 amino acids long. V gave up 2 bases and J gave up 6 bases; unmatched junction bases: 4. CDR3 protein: CASSQRLALEQYF. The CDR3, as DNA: TGTGCCAGCAGCCAACGACTAGCTCTCGAGCAGTACTTC.

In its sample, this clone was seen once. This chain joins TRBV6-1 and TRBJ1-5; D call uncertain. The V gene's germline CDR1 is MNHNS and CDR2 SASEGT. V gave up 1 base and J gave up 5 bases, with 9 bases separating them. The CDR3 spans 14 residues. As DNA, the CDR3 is TGTGCCAGCAGTGAAGTTGCCTTTTATCAGCCCCAGCATTTT. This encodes CASSEVAFYQPQHF.

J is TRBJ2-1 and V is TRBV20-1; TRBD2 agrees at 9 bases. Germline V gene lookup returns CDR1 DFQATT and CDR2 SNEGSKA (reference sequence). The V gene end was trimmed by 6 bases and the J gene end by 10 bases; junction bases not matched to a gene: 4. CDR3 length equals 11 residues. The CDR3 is CSATAGGEQFF. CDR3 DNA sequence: TGCAGTGCCACAGCGGGAGGCGAGCAGTTCTTC.

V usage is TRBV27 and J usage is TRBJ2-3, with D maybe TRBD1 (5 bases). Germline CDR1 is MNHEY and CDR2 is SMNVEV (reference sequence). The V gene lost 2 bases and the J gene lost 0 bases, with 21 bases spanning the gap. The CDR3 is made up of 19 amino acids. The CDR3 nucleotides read TGTGCCAGCAGTTTACACCTACAACCTCGCAGGGCTAGCACAGATACGCAGTATTTT. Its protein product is CASSLHLQPRRASTDTQYF.

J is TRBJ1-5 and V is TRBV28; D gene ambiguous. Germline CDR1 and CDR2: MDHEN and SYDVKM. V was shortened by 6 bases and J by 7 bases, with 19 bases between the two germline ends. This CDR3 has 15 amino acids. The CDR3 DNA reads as TGTGCCAGCAGCACCGGACCCAGACTAAAGCAGCCCCAGCATTTT. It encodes CASSTGPRLKQPQHF.

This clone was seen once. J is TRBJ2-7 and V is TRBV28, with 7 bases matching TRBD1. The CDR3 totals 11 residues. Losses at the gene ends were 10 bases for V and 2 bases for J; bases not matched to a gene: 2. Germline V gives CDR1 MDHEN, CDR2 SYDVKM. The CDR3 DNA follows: TGTGCCACAGGGGGAGCCTACGAGCAGTACTTC. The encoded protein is CATGGAYEQYF.

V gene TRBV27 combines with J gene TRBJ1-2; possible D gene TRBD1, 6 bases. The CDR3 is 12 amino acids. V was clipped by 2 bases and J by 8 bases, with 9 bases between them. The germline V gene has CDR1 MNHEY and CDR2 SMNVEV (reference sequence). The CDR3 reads CASSLAGGGYTF. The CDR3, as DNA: TGTGCCAGCAGTTTAGCTGGGGGCGGCTACACCTTC.

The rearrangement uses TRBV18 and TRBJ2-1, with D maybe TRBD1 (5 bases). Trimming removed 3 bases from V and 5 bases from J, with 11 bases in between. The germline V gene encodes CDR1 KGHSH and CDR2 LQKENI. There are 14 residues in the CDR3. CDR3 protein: CASSPPGSDNEQFF. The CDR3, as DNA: TGTGCCAGCTCACCCCCAGGGTCCGACAATGAGCAGTTCTTC.

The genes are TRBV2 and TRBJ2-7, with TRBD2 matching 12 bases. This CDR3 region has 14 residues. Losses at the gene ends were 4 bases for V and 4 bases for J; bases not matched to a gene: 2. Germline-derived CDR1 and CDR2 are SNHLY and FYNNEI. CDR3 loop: CASSVGLAGYEQYF. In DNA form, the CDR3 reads TGTGCCAGCAGTGTAGGACTAGCGGGATACGAGCAGTACTTC.

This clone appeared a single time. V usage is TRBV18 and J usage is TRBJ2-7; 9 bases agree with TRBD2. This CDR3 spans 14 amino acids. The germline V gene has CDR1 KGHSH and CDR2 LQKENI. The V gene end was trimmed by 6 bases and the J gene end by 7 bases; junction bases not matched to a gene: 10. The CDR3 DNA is TGTGCCAGCTCTCGTGCGGGGGGGCCAGAAGAGCAGTACTTC. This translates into CASSRAGGPEEQYF.

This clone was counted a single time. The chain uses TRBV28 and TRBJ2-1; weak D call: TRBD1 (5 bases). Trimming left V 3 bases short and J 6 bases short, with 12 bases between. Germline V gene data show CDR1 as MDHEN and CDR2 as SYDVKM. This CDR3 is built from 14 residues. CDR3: CASSLAGFGNEQFF. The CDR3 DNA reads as TGTGCCAGCAGTTTGGCAGGGTTTGGCAATGAGCAGTTCTTC.

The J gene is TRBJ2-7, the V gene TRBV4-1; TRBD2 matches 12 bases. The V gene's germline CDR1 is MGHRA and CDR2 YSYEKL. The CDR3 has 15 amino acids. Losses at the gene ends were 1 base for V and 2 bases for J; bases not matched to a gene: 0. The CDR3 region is CASSQGLAGAYEQYF. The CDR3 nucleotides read TGCGCCAGCAGCCAAGGACTAGCGGGGGCCTACGAGCAGTACTTC.

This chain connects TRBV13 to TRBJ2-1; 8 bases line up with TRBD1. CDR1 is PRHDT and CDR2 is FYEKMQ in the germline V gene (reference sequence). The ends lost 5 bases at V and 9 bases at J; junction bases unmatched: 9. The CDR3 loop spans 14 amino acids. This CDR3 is CASSPRTGWGEQFF. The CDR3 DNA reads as TGTGCCAGCAGCCCACGGACAGGGTGGGGTGAGCAGTTCTTC.

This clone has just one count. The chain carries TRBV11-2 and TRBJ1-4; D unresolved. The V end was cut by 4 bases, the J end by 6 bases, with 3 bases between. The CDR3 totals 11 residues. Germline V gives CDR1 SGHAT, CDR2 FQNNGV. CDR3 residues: CASSSDEKLFF. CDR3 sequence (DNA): TGTGCCAGCAGCTCGGATGAAAAACTGTTTTTT.